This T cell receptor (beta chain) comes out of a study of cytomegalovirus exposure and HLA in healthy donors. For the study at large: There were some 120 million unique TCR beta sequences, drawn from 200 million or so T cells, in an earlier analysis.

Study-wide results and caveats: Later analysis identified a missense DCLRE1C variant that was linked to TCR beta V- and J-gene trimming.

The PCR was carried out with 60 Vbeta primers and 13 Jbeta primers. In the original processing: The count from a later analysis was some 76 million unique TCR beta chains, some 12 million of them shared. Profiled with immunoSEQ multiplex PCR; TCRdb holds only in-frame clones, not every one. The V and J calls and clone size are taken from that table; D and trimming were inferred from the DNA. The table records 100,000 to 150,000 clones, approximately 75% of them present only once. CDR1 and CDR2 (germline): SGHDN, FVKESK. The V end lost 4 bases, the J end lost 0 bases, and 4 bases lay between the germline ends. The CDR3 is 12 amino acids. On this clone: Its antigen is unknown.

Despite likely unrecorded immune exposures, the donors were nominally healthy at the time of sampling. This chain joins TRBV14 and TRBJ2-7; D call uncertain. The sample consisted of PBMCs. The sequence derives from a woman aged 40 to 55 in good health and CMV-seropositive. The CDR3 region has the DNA TGTGCCAGCAGCCCCTTCTCCTACGAGCAGTACTTC. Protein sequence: CASSPFSYEQYF.